This T cell receptor (beta chain) was sequenced in a study of cytomegalovirus exposure and HLA in healthy donors. This CDR3 spans 14 amino acids. Trimming removed 4 bases at V and 0 bases at J, with 8 bases between. Per the germline V gene, CDR1 is MNHEY and CDR2 is SVGAGI. The PCR made use of 60 Vbeta and 13 Jbeta primers. Per the study methods: An analysis that came later counted 80 million or so unique TCR beta chains, approximately 9.9 million shared. Assay used: immunoSEQ multiplex PCR; TCRdb lists only in-frame clones, some missing. V and J calls and clone size are copied from that table; D and trimming were computed from the DNA. The profile shows over 150,000 clones, around 79% of them singletons.

The clonotype comes from a man aged 30 to 45 in good health and CMV-seropositive. Sequencing was carried out using PBMCs. V gene TRBV6-5 combines with J gene TRBJ2-3, with TRBD2 as a possible D gene (6 bases). Here the CDR3 reads CASSSGVSTDTQYF. The CDR3 nucleotides are TGTGCCAGCAGTTCGGGGGTAAGCACAGATACGCAGTATTTT.